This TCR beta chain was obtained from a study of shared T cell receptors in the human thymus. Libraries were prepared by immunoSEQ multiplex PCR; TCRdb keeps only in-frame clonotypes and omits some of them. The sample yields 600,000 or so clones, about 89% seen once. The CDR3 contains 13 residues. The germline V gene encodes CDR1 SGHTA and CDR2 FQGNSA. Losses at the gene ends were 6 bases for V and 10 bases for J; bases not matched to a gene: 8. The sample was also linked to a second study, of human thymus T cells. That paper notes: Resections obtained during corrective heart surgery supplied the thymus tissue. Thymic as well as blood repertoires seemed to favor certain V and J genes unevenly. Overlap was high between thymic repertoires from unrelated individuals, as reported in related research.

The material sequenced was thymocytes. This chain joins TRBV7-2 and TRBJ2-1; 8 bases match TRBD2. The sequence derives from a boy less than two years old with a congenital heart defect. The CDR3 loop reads CASSRTSPREQFF. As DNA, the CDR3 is TGTGCCAGCAGTAGGACTAGCCCGCGAGAGCAGTTCTTC.